This T cell receptor (beta chain) was recorded in a study of response to subunit inactivated influenza vaccine. Whole-study findings and limits: A suggestion made by the authors is that each seasonal influenza vaccination recruits few new T cells.

MiXCR, applied by TCRdb to the RT-PCR reads, yields one record per CDR3 protein. The sample shows more than 550,000 distinct CDR3 sequences, 12% of them seen only once. Trimming at V came to 0 bases and at J to 5 bases, leaving 8 bases not matched to a gene. The CDR3 is 16 residues long. Germline assignment: CDR1 DFQATT and CDR2 SNEGSKA (reference sequence). Regarding this clonotype: Its antigen remains unidentified.

The specimen comprised PBMCs from blood, sampled on the day of vaccination. This TCR derives from a man between 50 and 59 years old who received an inactivated influenza vaccine. The genes are TRBV20-1 and TRBJ2-3; 10 nucleotides line up with TRBD1. DNA of the CDR3: TGCAGTGCTAGAGATATTGGGACAGGGGCGGGAGATACGCAGTATTTT. Translation: CSARDIGTGAGDTQYF.